These 16 T cell receptor beta chains were sequenced from one sample in a study of blood T cells in healthy people across ages. A J-beta primer mix and a sample-barcoded 5' primer were used in a second PCR of about 7 to 12 cycles. TCRdb passed the 5' RACE reads through MiXCR, listing each CDR3 protein once. The profile shows over a million distinct CDR3 sequences, 55% to 75% of them singletons. The specimen sequenced was blood. Receptors originate from a man aged 18 to 30 in good health.

This clonotype showed up just a few times. The chain recombines TRBV10-3 with TRBJ2-7, with 7 bases lining up with TRBD2. Trimming removed 6 bases from V and 0 bases from J; junction bases left unmatched: 2. CDR3 size: 13 residues. Germline CDR1 reads ENHRY; CDR2 reads SYGVKD. Here the CDR3 reads CAIRGDYSYEQYF. DNA for the CDR3: TGTGCCATCAGAGGGGACTACTCCTACGAGCAGTACTTC.

The V gene is TRBV3-1, the J gene TRBJ2-4; no definite D call. Germline CDR1 is LGHDT and CDR2 is YNNKEL (reference sequence). The CDR3 covers 12 residues. The CDR3, as DNA: TGTGCTACCTCCACAGCCAAAAACATTCAGTACTTC. This codes for CATSTAKNIQYF.

This clonotype was detected only once. The genes are TRBV6-2 or TRBV6-3 and TRBJ1-5; a weak D match, TRBD1 (6 bases). Germline-derived CDR1 and CDR2 are MNHEY and SVGEGT. The V gene lost 2 bases and the J gene lost 0 bases, with 11 bases spanning the gap. This CDR3 contains 16 residues. CDR3 amino acids: CASSYGQHYSNQPQHF. The CDR3 bases are TGTGCCAGCAGTTACGGACAGCATTATAGCAATCAGCCCCAGCATTTT.

The chain carries TRBV29-1 and TRBJ2-4, with 10 nucleotides matching TRBD2. The J call is uncertain, as TRBJ2-7 better fits the DNA end. Germline assignment: CDR1 SQVTM and CDR2 ANQGSEA. This CDR3 region has 14 residues. The CDR3 coding sequence is TGCAGCGTGGCCAGCGGGAGGGCCCTTTACGAGCAGTACTTC. It encodes CSVASGRALYEQYF.

The rearrangement links TRBV20-1 to TRBJ2-7, with 9 positions matching TRBD2. Germline values: CDR1 DFQATT, CDR2 SNEGSKA (reference sequence). V lost 0 bases and J lost 7; bases outside the gene matches: 10. The CDR3 length is 15 residues. CDR3 in amino acids: CSARDGRGGAEEQYF. CDR3 DNA sequence: TGCAGTGCTAGAGATGGGCGCGGGGGGGCCGAAGAGCAGTACTTC.

The rearrangement uses TRBV4-1 and TRBJ2-1, with TRBD2 matching 11 bases. Germline CDR1 is MGHRA and CDR2 is YSYEKL. The trim removed 0 bases at V and 2 bases at J, leaving 6 bases unmatched. The CDR3 contains 18 residues. CDR3 in amino acids: CASSQDPGTSGPYNEQFF. DNA of the CDR3: TGCGCCAGCAGCCAAGATCCCGGGACTAGCGGACCCTACAATGAGCAGTTCTTC.

The chain has TRBV20-1 and TRBJ1-2; no clear D gene. CDR1 and CDR2 from the germline V gene are DFQATT and SNEGSKA (reference sequence). V lost 2 bases and J 4 bases, leaving 11 bases between the germline ends. There are 13 residues in the CDR3. The CDR3: CSARSIRGYGYTF. As DNA, the CDR3 is TGCAGTGCTAGATCCATTCGGGGCTATGGCTACACCTTC.

The gene calls are TRBV20-1 and TRBJ2-5; 12 nucleotides align to TRBD2. Germline loops: CDR1 DFQATT, CDR2 SNEGSKA (reference sequence). This CDR3 comprises 14 residues. After removal of 6 bases from V and 11 bases from J, the junction contained 13 bases not matched to a gene. CDR3 bases: TGCAGTGCCGCCAGGACTAGCGGGATCAATGAGCAGTACTTC. It codes for CSAARTSGINEQYF.

The V call is TRBV7-2, the J call TRBJ1-6; D not resolved. V lost 5 bases and J lost 8, with 10 bases in between. The CDR3 is made up of 13 amino acids. Per germline, CDR1 SGHTA and CDR2 FQGNSA. CDR3 amino acids: CASSAGPHSPLHF. The CDR3 DNA reads TGTGCCAGCAGCGCCGGGCCGCATTCACCCCTCCACTTT.

The chain has TRBV11-2 and TRBJ2-1; 8 bases are a match to TRBD2. V was pared by 2 bases and J by 3 bases, with 6 bases of the junction left unmatched. Germline V CDR1 and CDR2: SGHAT, FQNNGV. This CDR3 has 16 amino acids. In DNA, the CDR3 is TGTGCCAGCAGCTTATCGGGGGGGCTTGACTACAATGAGCAGTTCTTC. Translating it yields CASSLSGGLDYNEQFF. The variable domain in full, completed from reference TRBV11-2 and TRBJ2-1, reads EAGVAQSPRYKIIEKRQSVAFWCNPISGHATLYWYQQILGQGPKLLIQFQNNGVVDDSQLPKDRFSAERLKGVDSTLKIQPAKLEDSAVYLCASSLSGGLDYNEQFFGPGTRLTVL.

V is TRBV27 and J is TRBJ2-3; 10 nucleotides line up with TRBD1. The CDR3 is made up of 15 amino acids. Germline lookup yields CDR1 MNHEY and CDR2 SMNVEV (reference sequence). Losses at the gene ends were 6 bases for V and 4 bases for J; bases not matched to a gene: 7. The CDR3 reads CASRTGGAFADTQYF. Written as DNA, the CDR3 is TGTGCCAGCAGGACAGGGGGCGCGTTCGCAGATACGCAGTATTTT.

This clonotype showed up just once. The chain couples TRBV15 to TRBJ2-7; D gene unclear. The CDR3 spans 13 residues. CDR1 is LNHNV, CDR2 YYDKDF, per germline (reference sequence). Trimming shortened V by 0 bases and J by 5 bases, and 8 bases separated the two germline ends. CDR3 in DNA: TGTGCCACCAGCAGAGAGAATTGGGACGAGCAGTACTTC. Amino acids: CATSRENWDEQYF.

This clonotype was recorded a few times. The chain combines TRBV4-2 with TRBJ2-1; a possible D gene is TRBD2 (6 bases). Germline V gene lookup returns CDR1 LGHNA and CDR2 YNFKEQ. V lost 0 bases to trimming and J lost 3 bases, with 15 bases between them. The CDR3 is 17 residues long. For the CDR3, the DNA is TGTGCCAGCAGCCAAGACCCCGACCCCGGGAGCTACAATGAGCAGTTCTTC. Protein sequence: CASSQDPDPGSYNEQFF.

The chain joins TRBV29-1 to TRBJ1-3; 7 nucleotides align to TRBD1. The junction had 5 bases not matched to a gene; V was cut back by 6 bases and J by 0 bases. This CDR3 contains 14 residues. Per germline, CDR1 SQVTM and CDR2 ANQGSEA. CDR3: CSVAGQNSGNTIYF. The CDR3 DNA sequence: TGCAGCGTCGCGGGACAGAACTCTGGAAACACCATATATTTT.

This clonotype has just a few counts. The J gene is TRBJ2-7, the V gene TRBV27; the D is unclear. From germline, CDR1 is MNHEY and CDR2 SMNVEV (reference sequence). The CDR3 contains 14 residues. V was trimmed by 5 bases and J by 3 bases, leaving 14 bases between them. CDR3 sequence: CASSLSGPYYEQYF. DNA of the CDR3: TGTGCCAGCAGTCTGAGTGGACCTTACTACGAGCAGTACTTC.

The J gene is TRBJ1-2, the V gene TRBV12-3 or TRBV12-4, with D hard to call. V shed 5 bases and J shed 0 bases, with 10 bases lying between them. The CDR3 is made up of 14 amino acids. CDR3 sequence reads: CASSLSLANYGYTF. In DNA form, the CDR3 reads TGTGCCAGCAGTCTGTCGCTCGCTAACTATGGCTACACCTTC.